This T cell receptor (beta chain) was profiled in a study of long-term antiretroviral therapy in people with HIV. CDR3 length: 14 residues. J gave up 4 bases and V 8 bases, and 7 bases lay outside the gene matches. Germline V gives CDR1 MDHEN, CDR2 SYDVKM. Survey level was the resolution at which the v3.0 immunoSEQ assay ran. The table came from immunoSEQ multiplex PCR; TCRdb's copy has only in-frame clones and leaves some out. The table shows more than 10,000 clones, with approximately 86% occurring only once. Every participant with HIV received treatment in the United States. The V gene is TRBV28, the J gene TRBJ1-4, with 7 bases aligning to TRBD1. The specimen was unsorted PBMCs, collected 3.4 years after starting antiretroviral therapy. This TCR came from a man aged 40-55 years with HIV. The CDR3, as DNA: TGTGCCAGCGGAATGACAGGGCTTAATGAAAAACTGTTTTTT. This sequence encodes CASGMTGLNEKLFF.